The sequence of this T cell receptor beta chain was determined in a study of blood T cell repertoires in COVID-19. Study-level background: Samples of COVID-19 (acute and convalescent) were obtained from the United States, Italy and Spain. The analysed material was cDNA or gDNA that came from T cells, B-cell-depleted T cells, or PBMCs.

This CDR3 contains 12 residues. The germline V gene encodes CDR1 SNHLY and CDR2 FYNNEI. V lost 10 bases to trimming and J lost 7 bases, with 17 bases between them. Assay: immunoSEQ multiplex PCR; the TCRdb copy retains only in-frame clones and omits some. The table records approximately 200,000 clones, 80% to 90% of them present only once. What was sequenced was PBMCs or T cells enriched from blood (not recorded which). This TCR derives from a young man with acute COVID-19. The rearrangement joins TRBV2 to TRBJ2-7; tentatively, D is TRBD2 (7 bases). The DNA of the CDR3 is TGTGCCACCGGGGGGCTAGCGCGGGAGCAGTACTTC. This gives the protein CATGGLAREQYF.